This T cell receptor beta chain was sequenced during a study of cytomegalovirus exposure and HLA in healthy donors. The germline CDR1 and CDR2 sequences are SGHRS and YFSETQ. The CDR3 has 14 residues. PCR amplification relied on 60 Vbeta primers (plus 13 Jbeta primers). Assay used: immunoSEQ multiplex PCR; TCRdb lists only in-frame clones, some missing. This sample has roughly 180,000 clones; 75% to 85% occur once, and the top ten carry approximately 13%. Sequencing was carried out using PBMCs. The chain links TRBV5-1 to TRBJ2-5; TRBD1 is a possible D gene (6 bases). The J call could be wrong; TRBJ2-7 is a better fit for the DNA end. This receptor was taken from a woman in her forties or fifties in good health and CMV-seropositive. This chain's CDR3 is CASSLVQGSYEQYF. Here the CDR3 DNA reads TGCGCCAGCAGCTTGGTACAGGGAAGTTACGAGCAGTACTTC.